A single sample gave rise to the 26 T cell receptor beta chains below, sequenced in a study of T cells after yellow fever vaccination. TCRdb reprocessed the 5' RACE reads via MiXCR and lists one record per CDR3 protein. The sample includes some 120,000 distinct CDR3 sequences, 13% to 15% of them seen just once. The input for sequencing was CD8+ T cells sorted from PBMCs, taken 5 days after the yellow fever booster vaccination. These TCRs come from a man aged 18 to 29 who received the YFV17D yellow fever vaccine.

This clonotype appeared a single time. The chain combines TRBV15 with TRBJ2-7, with D possibly TRBD2 on 7 matching bases. The CDR3 has 14 amino acids. CDR1 and CDR2 (germline): LNHNV, YYDKDF (reference sequence). The V end was cut by 3 bases, the J end by 5 bases, with 14 bases between. The CDR3 region is CATSRGGGLHEQYF. CDR3 nucleotides: TGTGCCACCAGCAGGGGAGGGGGGCTGCACGAGCAGTACTTC.

This clonotype was observed a handful of times. The chain recombines TRBV25-1 with TRBJ2-3; D gene uncertain. Trimming stripped 1 base from V and 0 bases from J, with 20 bases between. There are 19 residues in the CDR3. Germline V lookup: CDR1 MGHDK, CDR2 SYGVNS. The CDR3: CASSESDRRIYFSTDTQYF. The CDR3 DNA is TGTGCCAGCAGTGAATCGGATCGGCGGATTTATTTTAGCACAGATACGCAGTATTTT.

In this sample, this clonotype turned up many times. This chain connects TRBV3-1 to TRBJ2-3, with 10 bases that match TRBD1. After removal of 3 bases from V and 5 bases from J, the junction contained 5 bases not matched to a gene. In germline, CDR1 is LGHDT, CDR2 YNNKEL (reference sequence). This CDR3 spans 15 amino acids. CDR3 region: CASSQTGGKLDTQYF. CDR3 DNA: TGTGCCAGCAGCCAGACAGGGGGCAAGTTAGATACGCAGTATTTT.

This clonotype was detected many times. V usage is TRBV7-2 and J usage is TRBJ2-4; tentatively, D is TRBD2 (6 bases). V lost 5 bases, J lost 1 base, and 12 bases lay in between. The CDR3 extends over 15 amino acids. Germline V CDR1 and CDR2: SGHTA, FQGNSA. The CDR3 DNA follows: TGTGCCAGCAGCGGAGGGCCTGTCGCCAAAAACATTCAGTACTTC. Its protein product is CASSGGPVAKNIQYF.

The V call is TRBV7-9, the J call TRBJ2-5; weak D call: TRBD1 (6 bases). Trimming pared 4 bases from V and 6 bases from J, leaving 12 bases between. In germline, CDR1 is SEHNR, CDR2 FQNEAQ (reference sequence). The CDR3 covers 13 residues. The CDR3 DNA reads as TGTGCCAGCAGCTCCGGGACACTGAAGACCCAGTACTTC. Translation gives CASSSGTLKTQYF. The entire variable domain, with the rest obtained from reference TRBV7-9 and TRBJ2-5, is as follows: DTGVSQNPRHKITKRGQNVTFRCDPISEHNRLYWYRQTLGQGPEFLTYFQNEAQLEKSRLLSDRFSAERPKGSFSTLEIQRTEQGDSAMYLCASSSGTLKTQYFGPGTRLLVL.

This clonotype was recorded a few times. The gene calls are TRBV3-1 and TRBJ2-1; maybe TRBD1 (5 bases). V lost 8 bases and J lost 4, with 18 bases in between. Germline V gene sequence: CDR1 LGHDT, CDR2 YNNKEL (reference sequence). The CDR3 length is 15 residues. CDR3 region: CASRTTTLPYNEQFF. The DNA for the CDR3 is TGTGCCAGCCGGACAACTACCCTGCCTTACAATGAGCAGTTCTTC.

This clonotype was observed a few times. This rearrangement joins TRBV7-9 to TRBJ2-7; 8 nucleotides match TRBD1. The CDR3 has 13 residues. The J segment lost 3 bases and the V segment lost 5 bases, leaving 3 bases of the junction unmatched. The V gene's germline CDR1 is SEHNR and CDR2 FQNEAQ (reference sequence). The CDR3 protein is CASSPGTGYEQYF. CDR3 DNA: TGTGCCAGCAGCCCCGGGACAGGCTACGAGCAGTACTTC. The full variable domain, its missing parts supplied by reference TRBV7-9 and TRBJ2-7, is DTGVSQNPRHKITKRGQNVTFRCDPISEHNRLYWYRQTLGQGPEFLTYFQNEAQLEKSRLLSDRFSAERPKGSFSTLEIQRTEQGDSAMYLCASSPGTGYEQYFGPGTRLTVT.

This clonotype was seen only a few times. The chain recombines TRBV6-6 with TRBJ2-7, with D tentatively TRBD1 (6 bases). Germline CDR1 and CDR2: MNHNY and SVGAGI (reference sequence). The CDR3 runs 14 residues. V lost 7 bases and J 3 bases, leaving 16 bases between the germline ends. CDR3 sequence: CASTTGLLFYEQYV. DNA for the CDR3: TGTGCCAGCACAACAGGGTTACTTTTCTACGAGCAGTACGTC.

There are a few counts of this clonotype. This chain connects TRBV7-6 to TRBJ2-5, with 9 bases lining up with TRBD1. J lost 7 bases, V lost 1 base, and 4 bases had no gene match. The V gene's germline CDR1 is SGHVS and CDR2 FNYEAQ. This CDR3 has 14 amino acids. CDR3 loop: CASSLVQGALTQYF. As DNA, the CDR3 is TGTGCCAGCAGCTTAGTACAGGGGGCGCTGACCCAGTACTTC.

There are many counts of this clonotype. This chain connects TRBV4-1 to TRBJ2-1; D remains ambiguous. This CDR3 contains 16 residues. The V end lost 2 bases, the J end lost 2 bases, and 13 bases lay between the germline ends. Germline CDR1 MGHRA, CDR2 YSYEKL. The CDR3, as DNA: TGCGCCAGCAGCCAAAGGTGGGCTCGGACCTACAATGAGCAGTTCTTC. Its protein product is CASSQRWARTYNEQFF.

The rearrangement uses TRBV7-2 and TRBJ2-1; the match to TRBD2 covers 8 bases. J lost 0 bases, V lost 1 base, and 2 bases had no gene match. CDR3 size: 16 residues. In germline, CDR1 is SGHTA, CDR2 FQGNSA. The CDR3 spells CASSLVAGTSYNEQFF. In DNA form, the CDR3 reads TGTGCCAGCAGCTTAGTAGCGGGGACCTCCTACAATGAGCAGTTCTTC.

This clonotype appeared a few times. The chain uses TRBV7-9 and TRBJ2-1, with D tentatively TRBD2 (6 bases). Trimming shortened V by 1 base and J by 4 bases, and 14 bases separated the two germline ends. The CDR3 contains 16 residues. CDR1 and CDR2 (germline): SEHNR, FQNEAQ (reference sequence). As DNA, the CDR3 is TGTGCCAGCAGCTTAGTTCTTGCGGCGGGGTACAATGAGCAGTTCTTC. It codes for CASSLVLAAGYNEQFF. Full variable domain (missing parts from reference TRBV7-9 and TRBJ2-1): DTGVSQNPRHKITKRGQNVTFRCDPISEHNRLYWYRQTLGQGPEFLTYFQNEAQLEKSRLLSDRFSAERPKGSFSTLEIQRTEQGDSAMYLCASSLVLAAGYNEQFFGPGTRLTVL.

The chain combines TRBV4-3 with TRBJ2-7; a possible D gene is TRBD1 (6 bases). The CDR3 extends over 16 amino acids. Trimming removed 0 bases at V and 2 bases at J, with 14 bases between. Germline CDR1 is LGHNA and CDR2 is YSLEER. CDR3 coding DNA: TGCGCCAGCAGCCAAGAAGAGACAGGCACCCCCTACGAGCAGTACTTC. It encodes CASSQEETGTPYEQYF.

Many counts were recorded for this clonotype. The V gene is TRBV29-1, the J gene TRBJ2-5; maybe TRBD2 (5 bases). The V gene lost 7 bases and the J gene lost 3 bases, with 9 bases spanning the gap. This CDR3 region has 11 residues. CDR1 and CDR2 (germline): SQVTM, ANQGSEA. CDR3 nucleotide sequence: TGCAGCGCCAGGAGGAAAGAGACCCAGTACTTC. It is translated as CSARRKETQYF.

The chain is built from TRBV7-9 and TRBJ2-7; 9 bases line up with TRBD1. Germline CDR1 reads SEHNR; CDR2 reads FQNEAQ (reference sequence). V lost 4 bases and J lost 3; bases outside the gene matches: 7. The CDR3 totals 15 residues. The CDR3 DNA reads as TGTGCCAGCAGCTCCTCGGGACAGGGTGTCTACGAGCAGTACTTC. This encodes CASSSSGQGVYEQYF.

J is TRBJ2-1 and V is TRBV29-1, with D perhaps TRBD2 (7 bases). Germline CDR1 and CDR2: SQVTM and ANQGSEA. The length of the CDR3 is 14 residues. V lost 7 bases to trimming and J lost 4 bases, with 17 bases between them. CDR3 DNA sequence: TGCAGCGGGTCGGGGGGCCTCCCGTACAATGAGCAGTTCTTC. Translated, it gives CSGSGGLPYNEQFF.

This clonotype was seen more than once but under ten times. This sequence joins TRBV6-2 or TRBV6-3 and TRBJ2-2; no definite D call. Between the trimmed V and J ends, which lost 2 bases and 7 bases, there was a span of 8 bases. Germline loops: CDR1 MNHEY, CDR2 SVGEGT. The CDR3 loop spans 13 amino acids. The CDR3 loop is CASSYGENGELFF. DNA of the CDR3: TGTGCCAGCAGTTACGGCGAAAACGGGGAGCTGTTTTTT.

This clonotype was observed a few times. The rearrangement links TRBV14 to TRBJ2-1; TRBD1 or TRBD2 may be the D gene (5 bases each). V shed 0 bases and J shed 10 bases, with 13 bases lying between them. Germline loops: CDR1 SGHDN, CDR2 FVKESK. This CDR3 has 14 residues. The CDR3 is CASSQDQGEWEQFF. In nucleotides, the CDR3 is TGTGCCAGCAGCCAAGATCAGGGAGAATGGGAGCAGTTCTTC.

The chain has TRBV4-2 and TRBJ2-1; 11 bases map to TRBD2. V trimming: 3 bases; J trimming: 0 bases; junction bases outside the gene matches: 10. Germline V gene data show CDR1 as LGHNA and CDR2 as YNFKEQ. The CDR3 is made up of 19 amino acids. CDR3 nucleotide sequence: TGTGCCAGCAGCCAGATCGGGTTACTAGCGGGGGACTCCTACAATGAGCAGTTCTTC. This codes for CASSQIGLLAGDSYNEQFF.

This clonotype showed up just a few times. The chain is built from TRBV4-1 and TRBJ1-2, with a tentative D call TRBD1 (5 bases). Trimming took 0 bases from V and 5 from J, leaving 13 bases between them. This CDR3 is 15 amino acids long. Germline V gene sequence: CDR1 MGHRA, CDR2 YSYEKL. The CDR3 coding sequence is TGCGCCAGCAGCCAAGAAGGAGGGGCTAGATATGGCTACACCTTC. Residues: CASSQEGGARYGYTF.

Many counts were recorded for this clonotype. The chain links TRBV20-1 to TRBJ2-1, with no clear D. The ends were cut back, 2 bases at V and 4 bases at J, with 9 bases in the middle. Germline assignment: CDR1 DFQATT and CDR2 SNEGSKA (reference sequence). CDR3 length: 13 amino acids. The CDR3, as DNA: TGCAGTGCTAGACAGCTGGATTACAATGAGCAGTTCTTC. Protein: CSARQLDYNEQFF.

V is TRBV7-8 and J is TRBJ2-1; 12 positions match TRBD2. The V gene's germline CDR1 is SGHVS and CDR2 FQNEAQ. The trim removed 1 base at V and 0 bases at J, leaving 7 bases unmatched. CDR3 length: 19 residues. The CDR3 spells CASSLVLAGGDSSYNEQFF. The CDR3 nucleotides read TGTGCCAGCAGCTTAGTACTAGCGGGGGGCGATAGCTCCTACAATGAGCAGTTCTTC.

This clonotype was recorded a few times. The gene calls are TRBV15 and TRBJ2-3, with 7 nucleotides matching TRBD1. The CDR3 covers 15 residues. Germline V lookup: CDR1 LNHNV, CDR2 YYDKDF (reference sequence). J gave up 3 bases and V 0 bases, and 3 bases lay outside the gene matches. This chain's CDR3 is CATSRETGKTDTQYF. CDR3 nucleotide sequence: TGTGCCACCAGCAGAGAGACAGGGAAGACAGATACGCAGTATTTT.

This chain connects TRBV29-1 to TRBJ1-1; D is perhaps TRBD1 (6 bases). This CDR3 region has 13 residues. Germline V lookup: CDR1 SQVTM, CDR2 ANQGSEA. V lost 7 bases and J 1 base, leaving 13 bases between the germline ends. CDR3 in DNA: TGCAGCGCTGAGGGGGGGCAGAACACTGAAGCTTTCTTT. Protein sequence: CSAEGGQNTEAFF. Combining the CDR3 with reference TRBV29-1 and TRBJ1-1 gives the whole variable domain SAVISQKPSRDICQRGTSLTIQCQVDSQVTMMFWYRQQPGQSLTLIATANQGSEATYESGFVIDKFPISRPNLTFSTLTVSNMSPEDSSIYLCSAEGGQNTEAFFGQGTRLTVV.

This clonotype turned up a few times. This chain joins TRBV6-2 or TRBV6-3 and TRBJ1-5, with a possible D match to TRBD1 (5 bases). The germline CDR1 and CDR2 sequences are MNHEY and SVGEGT. The CDR3 consists of 15 residues. V lost 6 bases, J lost 2 bases, and 14 bases lay in between. Here the CDR3 DNA reads TGTGCCAGCAGCCGGATAGGGGCCGGCAATCAGCCCCAGCATTTT. Residues: CASSRIGAGNQPQHF.

This clonotype was counted between two and nine times. V is TRBV4-3 and J is TRBJ2-7; possibly TRBD1 for D (5 bases). There are 14 residues in the CDR3. With 4 bases removed from V and 2 bases from J, the gap between germline ends came to 12 bases. Germline values: CDR1 LGHNA, CDR2 YSLEER. The CDR3 region has the DNA TGCGCCAGCAGCCCGGACACTGGGCCCTACGAGCAGTACTTC. It specifies CASSPDTGPYEQYF.